This is a list of T cell receptor beta chains from one sample in a study of CD8 T cells in ankylosing spondylitis. Each CDR3 protein gets one entry after TCRdb re-called the 5' RACE reads with MiXCR. The sample contains a few hundred thousand distinct CDR3 sequences, roughly 10% of which appear only once. Sequencing was done on a sample of blood, either unsorted or a sorted T cell fraction (not recorded which). These receptors were collected from a male donor with ankylosing spondylitis or in good health (not recorded which). The CDR3 runs from the conserved cysteine through the conserved F or W. Each record gives: V gene, CDR3 length, clone size, D gene, J gene, CDR3 DNA, CDR3 protein. A D gene is named only where the DNA matches it firmly. Some rows mark clone size as missing; the rest say once, few, many or name a class of expanded clone.

V gene: TRBV9; CDR3 length: 14; clone size: many; D gene: TRBD1; J gene: TRBJ2-6; CDR3 DNA: TGTGCCCGTCTGACAGGGGCTGGGGCCAACGTCCTGACTTTC; CDR3 protein: CARLTGAGANVLTF
V gene: TRBV29-1; CDR3 length: 12; clone size: -; D gene: -; J gene: TRBJ2-3; CDR3 DNA: TGCAGCGTTGAAGGACAGACAGATACGCAGTATTTT; CDR3 protein: CSVEGQTDTQYF
V gene: TRBV11-2; CDR3 length: 13; clone size: many; D gene: -; J gene: TRBJ2-7; CDR3 DNA: TGTGCCAGCAGCATGGGACGGAGCTACGAGCAGTACTTC; CDR3 protein: CASSMGRSYEQYF
V gene: TRBV5-1; CDR3 length: 16; clone size: few; D gene: TRBD2; J gene: TRBJ2-3; CDR3 DNA: TGCGCCAGCAGCTTGACCGCGGGAGGGCCGGGAGATACGCAGTATTTT; CDR3 protein: CASSLTAGGPGDTQYF
V gene: TRBV28; CDR3 length: 16; clone size: -; D gene: TRBD1; J gene: TRBJ2-7; CDR3 DNA: TGTGCCAGCAGTACAAGAGGACAGGGGCAGCGGTGCGAGCAGTACTTC; CDR3 protein: CASSTRGQGQRCEQYF
V gene: TRBV6-1; CDR3 length: 15; clone size: few; D gene: -; J gene: TRBJ2-7; CDR3 DNA: TGTGCCAGCAGTAAAACAGCCCTGGCCTCCTACGAGCAGTACTTC; CDR3 protein: CASSKTALASYEQYF
V gene: TRBV6-1; CDR3 length: 15; clone size: -; D gene: -; J gene: TRBJ1-5; CDR3 DNA: TGTGCCAGCAGTGAAGGGACAGTTAGCAATCAGCCCCAGCATTTT; CDR3 protein: CASSEGTVSNQPQHF
V gene: TRBV11-2; CDR3 length: 17; clone size: few; D gene: -; J gene: TRBJ2-3; CDR3 DNA: TGTGCCAGCAGCCCCTCCTCGCATACGTGGGGCACAGATACGCAGTATTTT; CDR3 protein: CASSPSSHTWGTDTQYF
V gene: TRBV20-1; CDR3 length: 17; clone size: few; D gene: TRBD2; J gene: TRBJ2-3; CDR3 DNA: TGCAGTGCTAGCGGGGTGGGGGCGGGGGGATCCACAGATACGCAGTATTTT; CDR3 protein: CSASGVGAGGSTDTQYF
V gene: TRBV28; CDR3 length: 12; clone size: -; D gene: -; J gene: TRBJ1-1; CDR3 DNA: TGTGCCAGCGGGGTAGGGGTCACTGAAGCTTTCTTT; CDR3 protein: CASGVGVTEAFF
V gene: TRBV24-1; CDR3 length: 14; clone size: many; D gene: TRBD1; J gene: TRBJ2-7; CDR3 DNA: TGTGCCACCAGCATAGACAGGGAGTTCTACGAGCAGTACTTC; CDR3 protein: CATSIDREFYEQYF
V gene: TRBV29-1; CDR3 length: 12; clone size: many; D gene: -; J gene: TRBJ2-5; CDR3 DNA: TGCAGCGCCGGGAGCTTAAAAGAGACCCAGTACTTC; CDR3 protein: CSAGSLKETQYF
V gene: TRBV3-1; CDR3 length: 12; clone size: many; D gene: -; J gene: TRBJ1-2; CDR3 DNA: TGTGCCAGCAGCCCCCACTTAGGTGGCTACACCTTC; CDR3 protein: CASSPHLGGYTF
V gene: TRBV12-3/TRBV12-4; CDR3 length: 11; clone size: -; D gene: -; J gene: TRBJ2-7; CDR3 DNA: TGTGCCAGCAGTTCCGGGCCTGAGCAGTACTTC; CDR3 protein: CASSSGPEQYF
V gene: TRBV7-9; CDR3 length: 14; clone size: few; D gene: TRBD1; J gene: TRBJ2-6; CDR3 DNA: TGTGCCAGCACACAGGGGGACGGGGCCAACGTCCTGACTTTC; CDR3 protein: CASTQGDGANVLTF
V gene: TRBV6-2/TRBV6-3; CDR3 length: 18; clone size: -; D gene: -; J gene: TRBJ2-1; CDR3 DNA: TGTGCCAGCAGCTCACAGCTGAAGTCGGTGAAGTCCTACAATGAGCAGTTCTTC; CDR3 protein: CASSSQLKSVKSYNEQFF
V gene: TRBV6-1; CDR3 length: 13; clone size: many; D gene: -; J gene: TRBJ1-3; CDR3 DNA: TGTGCCAGCAGTGTTAACTCTGGAAACACCATATATTTT; CDR3 protein: CASSVNSGNTIYF
V gene: TRBV3-1; CDR3 length: 16; clone size: many; D gene: TRBD2; J gene: TRBJ2-1; CDR3 DNA: TGTGCCAGCAGCCACACGCTAGCGGGGGGAAGGGGTGAGCAGTTCTTC; CDR3 protein: CASSHTLAGGRGEQFF
V gene: TRBV29-1; CDR3 length: 15; clone size: few; D gene: -; J gene: TRBJ2-6; CDR3 DNA: TGCAGCGTTGAAACCCGTGTCTCCGGGGCCAACGTCCTGACTTTC; CDR3 protein: CSVETRVSGANVLTF
V gene: TRBV9; CDR3 length: 14; clone size: many; D gene: -; J gene: TRBJ2-2; CDR3 DNA: TGTGCCAGCAGCCAGGGGAATATTCCCGGGGAGCTGTTTTTT; CDR3 protein: CASSQGNIPGELFF
V gene: TRBV4-1; CDR3 length: 14; clone size: many; D gene: -; J gene: TRBJ1-3; CDR3 DNA: TGCGCCAGCAGCCGGTTTCTAACGGGGAACACCATATATTTT; CDR3 protein: CASSRFLTGNTIYF
V gene: TRBV7-9; CDR3 length: 13; clone size: -; D gene: -; J gene: TRBJ1-1; CDR3 DNA: TGTGCCAGCAGCATGGGCCCGAACACTGAAGCTTTCTTT; CDR3 protein: CASSMGPNTEAFF
V gene: TRBV20-1; CDR3 length: 14; clone size: many; D gene: -; J gene: TRBJ2-3; CDR3 DNA: TGCAGTGCTAGAGGGGCGTGGAACACAGATACGCAGTATTTT; CDR3 protein: CSARGAWNTDTQYF
V gene: TRBV12-3/TRBV12-4; CDR3 length: 14; clone size: -; D gene: TRBD1; J gene: TRBJ1-6; CDR3 DNA: TGTGCCAGCAGATGGACAGGGGGTTTCTCACCCCTCCACTTT; CDR3 protein: CASRWTGGFSPLHF
V gene: TRBV28; CDR3 length: 20; clone size: many; D gene: TRBD2; J gene: TRBJ2-3; CDR3 DNA: TGTGCCAGCAGTTTCCACATCATCCGGGGGGCGGGAGGGGGCACAGATACGCAGTATTTT; CDR3 protein: CASSFHIIRGAGGGTDTQYF
V gene: TRBV20-1; CDR3 length: 12; clone size: many; D gene: -; J gene: TRBJ2-1; CDR3 DNA: TGCAGTGCTAGCGGCAACAACAATGAGCAGTTCTTC; CDR3 protein: CSASGNNNEQFF
V gene: TRBV3-1; CDR3 length: 15; clone size: many; D gene: -; J gene: TRBJ1-4; CDR3 DNA: TGTGCCAGCAGCCAACAAGGGGATCGGAATGAAAAACTGTTTTTT; CDR3 protein: CASSQQGDRNEKLFF
V gene: TRBV7-3; CDR3 length: 13; clone size: many; D gene: -; J gene: TRBJ2-2; CDR3 DNA: TGTGCCAGCAGCGTAGCGCATACCGGGGAGCTGTTTTTT; CDR3 protein: CASSVAHTGELFF
V gene: TRBV20-1; CDR3 length: 14; clone size: many; D gene: -; J gene: TRBJ1-5; CDR3 DNA: TGCAGTGCTACGCCTCCTACTGGTCGTCAGCCCCAGCATTTT; CDR3 protein: CSATPPTGRQPQHF
V gene: TRBV20-1; CDR3 length: 12; clone size: many; D gene: -; J gene: TRBJ2-7; CDR3 DNA: TGCAGTGCTAGAATGTCCGACCGCGAGCAGTACTTC; CDR3 protein: CSARMSDREQYF
V gene: TRBV7-3; CDR3 length: 16; clone size: -; D gene: -; J gene: TRBJ1-1; CDR3 DNA: TGTGCCAGCAGCGGAAGGTGGGGCAGGGTGAACACTGAAGCTTTCTTT; CDR3 protein: CASSGRWGRVNTEAFF
V gene: TRBV6-1; CDR3 length: 16; clone size: -; D gene: -; J gene: TRBJ1-5; CDR3 DNA: TGTGCCAGCAGTGAAGAGGTTCTGGACCCCAGTCAGCCCCAGCATTTT; CDR3 protein: CASSEEVLDPSQPQHF
V gene: TRBV9; CDR3 length: 13; clone size: many; D gene: -; J gene: TRBJ1-5; CDR3 DNA: TGTGCCAGCAGCGTAGAGGCCGGGCAGCCCCAGCATTTT; CDR3 protein: CASSVEAGQPQHF
V gene: TRBV5-1; CDR3 length: 14; clone size: many; D gene: -; J gene: TRBJ1-2; CDR3 DNA: TGCGCCAGCAGCTTGGAACGGGCCTTGGACGGCTACACCTTC; CDR3 protein: CASSLERALDGYTF